The clone carrying this T cell receptor (beta chain) occurred once. Trimming took 4 bases from V and 3 from J, leaving 10 bases between them. This CDR3 is built from 13 residues. Germline V gives CDR1 MGHRA, CDR2 YSYEKL. This entry belongs to a study of blood T cell repertoires in COVID-19. Background on the study: The United States, Italy and Spain were the sources of the acute and convalescent COVID-19 samples.

The assay was immunoSEQ multiplex PCR, and TCRdb's table has in-frame clones only and misses some. The sample records 130,000 to 150,000 clones, 84% being singletons. V is TRBV4-1 and J is TRBJ2-7, with D perhaps TRBD2 (6 bases). Sequencing used peripheral blood. This receptor was identified in a woman older than 75 in a cohort sampled during active or convalescent COVID-19. The CDR3 nucleotides are TGCGCCAGCAGCCCTCGGGACTTCTACGAGCAGTACTTC. Its protein product is CASSPRDFYEQYF.